Presented here are 29 T cell receptor beta chains from one specimen sequenced in a study of cytomegalovirus exposure and HLA in healthy donors. This table comes from immunoSEQ multiplex PCR, and its TCRdb copy is limited to in-frame clones, with some not included. The table has 110,000 to 150,000 clones, roughly 92% seen once. Specimen: PBMCs. These receptors were taken from a man between 18 and 29 years old in good health and CMV-seronegative.

The chain joins TRBV6-6 to TRBJ2-2, with TRBD1 as a possible D gene (6 bases). The CDR3 is 15 residues long. V lost 5 bases, J lost 3 bases, and 13 bases lay in between. The germline V gene has CDR1 MNHNY and CDR2 SVGAGI (reference sequence). This CDR3 is CASSTTGTDTGELFF. The CDR3 coding sequence is TGTGCCAGCAGTACAACAGGGACGGACACCGGGGAGCTGTTTTTT.

This rearrangement joins TRBV5-1 to TRBJ2-1; 7 nucleotides match TRBD1. J gave up 4 bases and V 5 bases, and 9 bases lay outside the gene matches. Germline V lookup: CDR1 SGHRS, CDR2 YFSETQ. The CDR3 spans 15 residues. This CDR3 is CASRERDSTYNEQFF. The CDR3 bases are TGCGCCAGCAGGGAAAGGGACAGCACTTACAATGAGCAGTTCTTC.

V usage is TRBV28 and J usage is TRBJ2-5; 9 bases are shared with TRBD2. Germline V gene sequence: CDR1 MDHEN, CDR2 SYDVKM. The trim removed 3 bases at V and 5 bases at J, leaving 4 bases unmatched. The CDR3 spans 14 residues. CDR3 sequence reads: CASSFSGSSETQYF. CDR3 nucleotide sequence: TGTGCCAGCAGTTTTAGCGGGAGCTCTGAGACCCAGTACTTC.

The genes are TRBV7-2 and TRBJ1-1; D perhaps matches TRBD1 (6 bases). V shed 1 base and J shed 5 bases, with 14 bases lying between them. Per germline, CDR1 SGHTA and CDR2 FQGNSA. The CDR3 has 15 residues. This CDR3 reads CASSLVSYRETEAFF. The CDR3 DNA sequence: TGTGCCAGCAGCTTAGTTTCGTACAGGGAGACTGAAGCTTTCTTT. The variable domain in full, completed from reference TRBV7-2 and TRBJ1-1, reads GAGVSQSPSNKVTEKGKDVELRCDPISGHTALYWYRQSLGQGLEFLIYFQGNSAPDKSGLPSDRFSAERTGGSVSTLTIQRTQQEDSAVYLCASSLVSYRETEAFFGQGTRLTVV.

V usage is TRBV6-5 and J usage is TRBJ1-3; 7 bases are shared with TRBD1. Trimming removed 6 bases from V and 0 bases from J; junction bases left unmatched: 5. The CDR3 sequence is 15 residues long. The germline gives CDR1 MNHEY, CDR2 SVGAGI. CDR3 sequence (DNA): TGTGCCAGCAGGCCGGGACAGTTCTCTGGAAACACCATATATTTT. Translated: CASRPGQFSGNTIYF.

This sequence joins TRBV7-6 and TRBJ2-5; 8 nucleotides match TRBD2. This CDR3 spans 17 amino acids. V gave up 6 bases and J gave up 2 bases; unmatched junction bases: 14. Germline V gene lookup returns CDR1 SGHVS and CDR2 FNYEAQ. The CDR3 bases are TGTGCCAGCAGACCTACCGGGGGGGCTAGCGGACAAGAGACCCAGTACTTC. Its translation: CASRPTGGASGQETQYF.

The rearrangement joins TRBV15 to TRBJ2-1; a weak D match, TRBD1 (7 bases). Trimming shortened V by 0 bases and J by 8 bases, and 17 bases separated the two germline ends. Germline V lookup: CDR1 LNHNV, CDR2 YYDKDF (reference sequence). CDR3 size: 16 residues. This CDR3 is CATSRDRSSRGDEQFF. CDR3 DNA: TGTGCCACCAGCAGAGATAGGAGTTCCAGGGGGGATGAGCAGTTCTTC. The variable domain in full, completed from reference TRBV15 and TRBJ2-1, reads DAMVIQNPRYQVTQFGKPVTLSCSQTLNHNVMYWYQQKSSQAPKLLFHYYDKDFNNEADTPDNFQSRRPNTSFCFLDIRSPGLGDTAMYLCATSRDRSSRGDEQFFGPGTRLTVL.

This chain uses TRBV4-1 with TRBJ1-3; unclear D gene. This CDR3 region has 14 residues. Trimming shortened V by 0 bases and J by 8 bases, and 11 bases separated the two germline ends. Germline V CDR1 and CDR2: MGHRA, YSYEKL. CDR3 DNA: TGCGCCAGCAGCCAAGAACAAGTTGCGGACACCATATATTTT. Amino acids: CASSQEQVADTIYF.

V is TRBV2 and J is TRBJ2-2; D is uncertain. Germline V gene lookup returns CDR1 SNHLY and CDR2 FYNNEI. This CDR3 comprises 14 residues. The V and J ends lost 7 bases and 2 bases respectively, with 11 bases between them. The CDR3 DNA sequence: TGTGCCAGCATTGAGTCTGTCAACACCGGGGAGCTGTTTTTT. Encoded protein: CASIESVNTGELFF.

J is TRBJ2-7 and V is TRBV5-4; 13 bases line up with TRBD2. This CDR3 comprises 17 residues. Per germline, CDR1 SGHNT and CDR2 YYREEE (reference sequence). V trimming: 0 bases; J trimming: 0 bases; junction bases outside the gene matches: 3. The CDR3 spells CASSLGLAGGYSYEQYF. The DNA for the CDR3 is TGTGCCAGCAGCTTGGGACTAGCGGGGGGTTACTCCTACGAGCAGTACTTC.

The CDR3 region is CASSAPGTGYEQYF. In DNA form, the CDR3 reads TGTGCCAGTAGTGCCCCGGGGACAGGGTACGAGCAGTACTTC. V and J are TRBV19 and TRBJ2-7, with 9 bases aligning to TRBD1. CDR1 is LNHDA and CDR2 is SQIVND in the germline V gene (reference sequence). J was trimmed by 4 bases and V by 5 bases; bases with no gene match: 6. This CDR3 spans 14 amino acids.

V is TRBV7-2 and J is TRBJ2-7; 12 bases agree with TRBD2. This CDR3 contains 17 residues. The germline CDR1 and CDR2 sequences are SGHTA and FQGNSA. Trimming removed 1 base from V and 1 base from J; junction bases left unmatched: 5. The CDR3 protein is CASSLGPSGRGSYEQYV. CDR3 bases: TGTGCCAGCAGCTTAGGTCCTAGCGGGAGGGGGTCCTACGAGCAGTACGTC.

This clone has a count of ten or more. This chain links TRBV15 with TRBJ2-6; TRBD2 matches 10 bases. The V gene's germline CDR1 is LNHNV and CDR2 YYDKDF (reference sequence). The CDR3 totals 18 residues. V shed 0 bases and J 3 bases; nucleotides not matched to a gene: 5. CDR3 amino acids: CATSRDHRTSGGANVLTF. The CDR3 region has the DNA TGTGCCACCAGCAGAGATCACCGGACTAGCGGTGGGGCCAACGTCCTGACTTTC.

The rearrangement joins TRBV29-1 to TRBJ1-1; 7 nucleotides agree with TRBD1. CDR1 and CDR2 from the germline V gene are SQVTM and ANQGSEA. V lost 6 bases, J lost 7 bases, and 5 bases stayed unmatched. This CDR3 contains 11 residues. Here the CDR3 reads CSVLDRLEAFF. In DNA, the CDR3 is TGCAGCGTGCTGGACAGGCTTGAAGCTTTCTTT. Combining the CDR3 with reference TRBV29-1 and TRBJ1-1 gives the whole variable domain SAVISQKPSRDICQRGTSLTIQCQVDSQVTMMFWYRQQPGQSLTLIATANQGSEATYESGFVIDKFPISRPNLTFSTLTVSNMSPEDSSIYLCSVLDRLEAFFGQGTRLTVV.

CDR3: CAWALAGGLGEQFF. The CDR3 coding sequence is TGTGCCTGGGCCCTAGCGGGGGGGCTGGGTGAGCAGTTCTTC. The rearrangement uses TRBV30 and TRBJ2-1, with TRBD2 matching over 12 bases. Trimming at V came to 5 bases and at J to 9 bases, leaving 8 bases not matched to a gene. The CDR3 totals 14 residues. CDR1 is GTSNPN, CDR2 SVGIG, per germline (reference sequence). The full variable domain, its missing parts supplied by reference TRBV30 and TRBJ2-1, is SQTIHQWPATLVQPVGSPLSLECTVEGTSNPNLYWYRQAAGRGLQLLFYSVGIGQISSEVPQNLSASRPQDRQFILSSKKLLLSDSGFYLCAWALAGGLGEQFFGPGTRLTVL.

The CDR3 spells CASSEWGSGTSGYNEQFF. CDR3 in DNA: TGTGCCAGCAGTGAATGGGGATCCGGGACTAGCGGCTACAATGAGCAGTTCTTC. The chain joins TRBV25-1 to TRBJ2-1, with 11 bases that match TRBD2. The CDR3 extends over 18 amino acids. Germline V gives CDR1 MGHDK, CDR2 SYGVNS. With 1 base clipped from V and 3 bases from J, the junction kept 8 bases outside the gene matches.

The genes are TRBV4-2 and TRBJ1-5; D unresolved. This CDR3 is built from 15 residues. CDR1 and CDR2 from the germline V gene are LGHNA and YNFKEQ. Trimming cost V 0 bases and J 0 bases, with 6 bases left between them. The CDR3, as DNA: TGTGCCAGCAGCCAAGAGGCAGTTAGCAATCAGCCCCAGCATTTT. This translates into CASSQEAVSNQPQHF.

V and J are TRBV5-1 and TRBJ2-4, with D perhaps matching TRBD1 (6 bases). The germline CDR1 and CDR2 sequences are SGHRS and YFSETQ. The CDR3 contains 17 residues. V lost 1 base and J 1 base, leaving 15 bases between the germline ends. The CDR3: CASSLSTGIGAKNIQYF. The CDR3 bases are TGCGCCAGCAGCTTGTCTACAGGGATAGGGGCCAAAAACATTCAGTACTTC.

This clone was picked up one time. The CDR3 bases are TGTGCCAGCTCACCTACCCGGGGACAGGGTGAGGGCTACAATGAGCAGTTCTTC. It codes for CASSPTRGQGEGYNEQFF. This sequence joins TRBV18 and TRBJ2-1; the match to TRBD1 covers 9 bases. The CDR3 covers 18 residues. From germline, CDR1 is KGHSH and CDR2 LQKENI. V was clipped by 3 bases and J by 3 bases; unmatched bases: 12.

This clone was observed once. The CDR3 sequence: CASRPGTSGRIEQFF. In DNA, the CDR3 is TGTGCCAGCAGACCAGGGACTAGCGGGAGAATTGAGCAGTTCTTC. The chain links TRBV2 to TRBJ2-1; 14 nucleotides match TRBD2. This CDR3 is 15 amino acids long. Germline CDR1 and CDR2: SNHLY and FYNNEI. V shed 6 bases and J 9 bases; nucleotides not matched to a gene: 7.

This rearrangement joins TRBV13 to TRBJ1-3, with D perhaps TRBD1 (5 bases). This CDR3 spans 14 amino acids. V lost 5 bases, J lost 2 bases, and 10 bases lay in between. Germline loops: CDR1 PRHDT, CDR2 FYEKMQ (reference sequence). The CDR3 reads CASSLQDPGNTIYF. CDR3 coding DNA: TGTGCCAGCAGCCTACAGGACCCTGGAAACACCATATATTTT.

This rearrangement joins TRBV13 to TRBJ1-4, with TRBD1 identical over 7 bases. CDR1 is PRHDT, CDR2 FYEKMQ, per germline (reference sequence). CDR3 length: 14 residues. Trimming took 5 bases from V and 7 from J; bases not matched to a gene: 7. CDR3 amino acids: CASSTTGIGEKLFF. The CDR3 DNA sequence: TGTGCCAGCAGCACGACAGGGATCGGTGAAAAACTGTTTTTT.

For the CDR3, the DNA is TGTGCCATCAACCCGGGACTAGCGGGAGTTCCGAACACCGGGGAGCTGTTTTTT. Amino acids: CAINPGLAGVPNTGELFF. The chain is built from TRBV10-3 and TRBJ2-2; TRBD2 matches at 14 bases. J lost 0 bases, V lost 7 bases, and 7 bases had no gene match. This CDR3 contains 18 residues. CDR1 and CDR2 (germline): ENHRY, SYGVKD.

The chain is built from TRBV19 and TRBJ2-1, with a possible D match to TRBD2 (5 bases). Trimming took 6 bases from V and 0 from J, leaving 12 bases between them. Germline CDR1 and CDR2: LNHDA and SQIVND (reference sequence). This CDR3 is built from 15 residues. The CDR3 sequence: CASRTGSSSYNEQFF. The CDR3 nucleotides read TGTGCCAGTAGGACGGGGTCGAGCTCCTACAATGAGCAGTTCTTC.

The V and J genes are TRBV28 and TRBJ2-5, with 10 bases aligning to TRBD2. There are 20 residues in the CDR3. Losses at the gene ends were 7 bases for V and 5 bases for J; bases not matched to a gene: 25. CDR1 is MDHEN and CDR2 is SYDVKM in the germline V gene. The CDR3 is CASTPGLAGASGSPWETQYF. The CDR3 DNA is TGTGCCAGCACTCCTGGATTGGCAGGGGCTAGCGGGAGTCCTTGGGAGACCCAGTACTTC.

The rearrangement joins TRBV30 to TRBJ2-2, with no clear D. There are 11 residues in the CDR3. The germline V and J ends were trimmed by 4 bases and 6 bases, with 6 bases remaining between them. CDR1 is GTSNPN, CDR2 SVGIG, per germline (reference sequence). The CDR3 DNA sequence: TGTGCCTGGATTAAGCCCGGGGAGCTGTTTTTT. It encodes CAWIKPGELFF. The full variable domain, completed using reference TRBV30 and TRBJ2-2, is SQTIHQWPATLVQPVGSPLSLECTVEGTSNPNLYWYRQAAGRGLQLLFYSVGIGQISSEVPQNLSASRPQDRQFILSSKKLLLSDSGFYLCAWIKPGELFFGEGSRLTVL.

In this sample, this clone turned up once. The chain uses TRBV9 and TRBJ2-1; TRBD1 is a possible D gene (7 bases). V was shortened by 5 bases and J by 4 bases, with 22 bases between the two germline ends. The CDR3 has 17 amino acids. CDR1 and CDR2 from the germline V gene are SGDLS and YYNGEE. This chain's CDR3 is CASSSNPVQGGYNEQFF. CDR3 nucleotide sequence: TGTGCCAGCAGTTCTAACCCCGTGCAGGGGGGATACAATGAGCAGTTCTTC.

This sequence joins TRBV4-3 and TRBJ2-1; D may be TRBD1 (5 bases). The V gene lost 1 base and the J gene lost 4 bases, with 8 bases spanning the gap. This CDR3 is built from 14 residues. Germline V CDR1 and CDR2: LGHNA, YSLEER. As DNA, the CDR3 is TGCGCCAGCAGCCAAGGGACACTGTACAATGAGCAGTTCTTC. Protein product: CASSQGTLYNEQFF.

A single count supports this clone. The rearrangement uses TRBV7-8 and TRBJ1-4, with a possible D match to TRBD1 (6 bases). CDR1 is SGHVS and CDR2 is FQNEAQ in the germline V gene. Trimming took off 2 bases at V and 3 bases at J, with 13 bases between the two ends. The CDR3 consists of 16 residues. CDR3 residues: CASSLFGGAANEKLFF. The DNA for the CDR3 is TGTGCCAGCAGCTTATTCGGGGGGGCAGCTAATGAAAAACTGTTTTTT.